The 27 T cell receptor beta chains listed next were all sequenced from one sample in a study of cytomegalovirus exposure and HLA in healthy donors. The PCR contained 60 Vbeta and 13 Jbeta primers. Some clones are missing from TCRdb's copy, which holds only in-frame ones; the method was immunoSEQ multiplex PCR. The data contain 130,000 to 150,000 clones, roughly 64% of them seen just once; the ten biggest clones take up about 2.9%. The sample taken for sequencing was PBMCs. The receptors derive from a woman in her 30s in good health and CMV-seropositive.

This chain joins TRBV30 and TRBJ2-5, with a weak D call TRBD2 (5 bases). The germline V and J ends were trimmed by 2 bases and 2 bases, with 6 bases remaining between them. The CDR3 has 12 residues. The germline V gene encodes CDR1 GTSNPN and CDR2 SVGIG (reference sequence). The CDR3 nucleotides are TGTGCCTGGAGTCTAGCTCAAGAGACCCAGTACTTC. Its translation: CAWSLAQETQYF.

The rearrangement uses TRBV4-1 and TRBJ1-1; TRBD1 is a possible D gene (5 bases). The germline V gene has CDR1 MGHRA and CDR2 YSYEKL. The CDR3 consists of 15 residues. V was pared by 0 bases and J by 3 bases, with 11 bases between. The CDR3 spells CASSQDGGAHTEAFF. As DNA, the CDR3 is TGCGCCAGCAGCCAAGATGGCGGGGCCCACACTGAAGCTTTCTTT.

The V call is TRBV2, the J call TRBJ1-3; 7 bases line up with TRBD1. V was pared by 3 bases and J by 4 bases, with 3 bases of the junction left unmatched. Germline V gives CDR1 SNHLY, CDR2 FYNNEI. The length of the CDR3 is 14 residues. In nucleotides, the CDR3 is TGTGCCAGCAGTGAGACAGGGCACGGAAACACCATATATTTT. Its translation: CASSETGHGNTIYF.

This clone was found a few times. CDR3 in DNA: TGTGCCAGCAGCTCATGGGAGAGCTCCTACGAGCAGTACTTC. Its protein is CASSSWESSYEQYF. The chain links TRBV5-8 to TRBJ2-7; tentative D call: TRBD2 (5 bases). The CDR3 extends over 14 amino acids. V dropped 3 bases and J dropped 0 bases, with 10 bases sitting between them. Germline V gene lookup returns CDR1 SGHTS and CDR2 YDEGEE. The whole variable domain, filled in from reference TRBV5-8 and TRBJ2-7, reads EAGVTQSPTHLIKTRGQQATLRCSPISGHTSVYWYQQALGLGLQFLLWYDEGEERNRGNFPPRFSGRQFPNYSSELNVNALELEDSALYLCASSSWESSYEQYFGPGTRLTVT.

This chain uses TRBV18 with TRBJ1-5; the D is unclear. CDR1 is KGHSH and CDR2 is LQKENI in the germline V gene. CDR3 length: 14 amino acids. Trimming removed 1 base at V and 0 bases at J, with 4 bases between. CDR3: CASSPLASNQPQHF. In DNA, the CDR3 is TGTGCCAGCTCACCACTGGCTAGCAATCAGCCCCAGCATTTT.

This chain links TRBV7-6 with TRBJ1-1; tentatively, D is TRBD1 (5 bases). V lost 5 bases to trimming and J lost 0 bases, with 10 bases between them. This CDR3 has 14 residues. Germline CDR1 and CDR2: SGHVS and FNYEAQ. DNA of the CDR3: TGTGCCAGCAGCCGCGACAGCCTGAACACTGAAGCTTTCTTT. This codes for CASSRDSLNTEAFF. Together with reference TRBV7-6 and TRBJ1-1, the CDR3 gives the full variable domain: GAGVSQSPRYKVTKRGQDVALRCDPISGHVSLYWYRQALGQGPEFLTYFNYEAQQDKSGLPNDRFSAERPEGSISTLTIQRTEQRDSAMYRCASSRDSLNTEAFFGQGTRLTVV.

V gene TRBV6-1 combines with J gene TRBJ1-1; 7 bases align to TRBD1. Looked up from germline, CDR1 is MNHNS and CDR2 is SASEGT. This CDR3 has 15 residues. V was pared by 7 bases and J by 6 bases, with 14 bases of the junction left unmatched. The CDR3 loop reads CASKARGTGAAEAFF. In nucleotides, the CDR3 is TGTGCCAGCAAAGCCAGGGGGACCGGAGCAGCTGAAGCTTTCTTT.

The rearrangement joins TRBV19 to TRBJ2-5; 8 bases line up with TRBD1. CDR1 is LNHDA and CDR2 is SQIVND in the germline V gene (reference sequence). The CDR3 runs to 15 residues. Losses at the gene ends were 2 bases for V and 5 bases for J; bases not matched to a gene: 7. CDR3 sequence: CASSIQGAPRETQYF. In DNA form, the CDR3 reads TGTGCCAGTAGTATACAGGGGGCACCGAGGGAGACCCAGTACTTC.

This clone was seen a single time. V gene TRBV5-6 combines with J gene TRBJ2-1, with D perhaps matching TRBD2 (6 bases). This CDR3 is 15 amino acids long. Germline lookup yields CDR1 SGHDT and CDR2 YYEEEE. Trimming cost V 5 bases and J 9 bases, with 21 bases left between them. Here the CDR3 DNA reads TGTGCCAGCAGTGATGTCGAGCGGGTTTTAGGTGAGCAGTTCTTC. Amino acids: CASSDVERVLGEQFF.

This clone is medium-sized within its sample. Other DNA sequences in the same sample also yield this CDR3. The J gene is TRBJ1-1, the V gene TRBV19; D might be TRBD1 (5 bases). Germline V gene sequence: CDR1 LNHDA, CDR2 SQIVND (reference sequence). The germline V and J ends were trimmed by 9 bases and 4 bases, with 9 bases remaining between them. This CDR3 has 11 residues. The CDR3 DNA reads TGTGCCAGCTCAGGGTCCACTGAAGCTTTCTTT. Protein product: CASSGSTEAFF.

DNA for the CDR3: TGTGCCAGCAGCTTAAGGTCCCCCCCCCTGGCGGGGATTACTTACGAGCAGTACTTC. This gives the protein CASSLRSPPLAGITYEQYF. The genes are TRBV7-8 and TRBJ2-7, with D maybe TRBD2 (6 bases). CDR1 is SGHVS, CDR2 FQNEAQ, per germline. The ends were cut back, 2 bases at V and 4 bases at J, with 27 bases in the middle. The CDR3 runs 19 residues. Supplemented by reference TRBV7-8 and TRBJ2-7, the full variable domain reads GAGVSQSPRYKVAKRGQDVALRCDPISGHVSLFWYQQALGQGPEFLTYFQNEAQLDKSGLPSDRFFAERPEGSVSTLKIQRTQQEDSAVYLCASSLRSPPLAGITYEQYFGPGTRLTVT.

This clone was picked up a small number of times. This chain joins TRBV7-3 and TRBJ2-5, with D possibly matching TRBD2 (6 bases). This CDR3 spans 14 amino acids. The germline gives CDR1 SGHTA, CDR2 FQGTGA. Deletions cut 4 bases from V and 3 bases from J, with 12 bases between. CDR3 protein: CASSSGTGEETQYF. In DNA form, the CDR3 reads TGTGCCAGCAGCTCGGGGACGGGAGAAGAGACCCAGTACTTC.

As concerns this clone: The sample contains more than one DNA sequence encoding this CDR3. The CDR3, as DNA: TGTGCCAGCAATCGCGACAGAGCCTACGAGCAGTACTTC. It is translated as CASNRDRAYEQYF. This chain links TRBV2 with TRBJ2-7; maybe TRBD1 (5 bases). The germline CDR1 and CDR2 sequences are SNHLY and FYNNEI. CDR3 size: 13 residues. V was trimmed by 7 bases and J by 2 bases, leaving 12 bases between them.

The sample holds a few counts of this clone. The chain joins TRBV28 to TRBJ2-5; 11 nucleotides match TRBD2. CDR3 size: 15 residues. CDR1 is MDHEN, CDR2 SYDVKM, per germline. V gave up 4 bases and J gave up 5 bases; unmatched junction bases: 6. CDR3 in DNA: TGTGCCAGCAGTTCTCTTAGCGGGGGGGCGGAGACCCAGTACTTC. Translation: CASSSLSGGAETQYF.

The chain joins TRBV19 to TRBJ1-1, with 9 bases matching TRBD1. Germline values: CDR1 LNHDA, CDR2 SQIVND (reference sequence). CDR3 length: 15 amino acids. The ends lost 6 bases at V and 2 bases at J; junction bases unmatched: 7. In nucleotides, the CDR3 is TGTGCCAGTAGCCGGGACAGGGAAACTAACACTGAAGCTTTCTTT. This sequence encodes CASSRDRETNTEAFF.

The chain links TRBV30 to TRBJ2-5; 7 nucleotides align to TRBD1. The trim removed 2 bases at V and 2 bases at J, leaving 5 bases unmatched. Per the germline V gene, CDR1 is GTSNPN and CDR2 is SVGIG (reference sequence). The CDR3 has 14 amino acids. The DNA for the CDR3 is TGTGCCTGGAGTCAAGGACAGGTACAAGAGACCCAGTACTTC. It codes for CAWSQGQVQETQYF.

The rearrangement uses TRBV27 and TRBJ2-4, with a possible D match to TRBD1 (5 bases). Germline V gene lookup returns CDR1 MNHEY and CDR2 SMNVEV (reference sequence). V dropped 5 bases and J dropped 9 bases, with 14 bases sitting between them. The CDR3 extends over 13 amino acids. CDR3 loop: CASSADSMSIQYF. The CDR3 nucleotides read TGTGCCAGCAGTGCCGACAGTATGAGCATTCAGTACTTC.

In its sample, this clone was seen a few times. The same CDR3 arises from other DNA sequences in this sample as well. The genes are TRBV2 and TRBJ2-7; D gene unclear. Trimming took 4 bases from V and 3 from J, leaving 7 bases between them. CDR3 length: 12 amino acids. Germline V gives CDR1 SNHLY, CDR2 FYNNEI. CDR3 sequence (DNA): TGTGCCAGCAGTGCCTCGGGCTACGAGCAGTACTTC. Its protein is CASSASGYEQYF.

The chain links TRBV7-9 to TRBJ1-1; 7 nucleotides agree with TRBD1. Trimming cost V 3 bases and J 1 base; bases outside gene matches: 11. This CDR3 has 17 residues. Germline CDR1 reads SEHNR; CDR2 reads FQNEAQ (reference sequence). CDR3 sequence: CASSLGVRQGWNTEAFF. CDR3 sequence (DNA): TGTGCCAGCAGCTTGGGGGTAAGACAGGGATGGAACACTGAAGCTTTCTTT.

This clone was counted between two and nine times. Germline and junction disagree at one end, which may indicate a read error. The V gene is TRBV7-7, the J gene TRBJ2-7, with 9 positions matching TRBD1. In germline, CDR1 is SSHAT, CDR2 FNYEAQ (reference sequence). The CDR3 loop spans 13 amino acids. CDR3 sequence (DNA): TGTGCTAGCAGCTTGGACAGGGGAAGGGCGCAGTACTTC. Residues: CASSLDRGRAQYF.

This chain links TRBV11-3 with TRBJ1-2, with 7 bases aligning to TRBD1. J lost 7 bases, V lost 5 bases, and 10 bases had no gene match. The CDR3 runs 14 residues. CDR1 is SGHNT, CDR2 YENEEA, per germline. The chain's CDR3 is CASSPTEGAGGYTF. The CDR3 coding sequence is TGTGCCAGCAGCCCGACGGAGGGGGCGGGTGGCTACACCTTC.

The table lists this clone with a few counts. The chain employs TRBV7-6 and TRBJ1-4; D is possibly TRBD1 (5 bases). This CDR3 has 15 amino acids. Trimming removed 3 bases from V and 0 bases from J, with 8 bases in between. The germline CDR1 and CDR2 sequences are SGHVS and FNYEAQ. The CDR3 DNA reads TGTGCCAGCAGCTTTGGAGGGGCAACTAATGAAAAACTGTTTTTT. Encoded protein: CASSFGGATNEKLFF.

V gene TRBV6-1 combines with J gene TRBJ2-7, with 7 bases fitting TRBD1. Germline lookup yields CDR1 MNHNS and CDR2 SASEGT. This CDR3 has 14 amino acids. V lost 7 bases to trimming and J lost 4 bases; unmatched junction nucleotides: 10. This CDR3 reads CASKSRQGEYEQYF. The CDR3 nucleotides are TGTGCCAGCAAGTCAAGACAGGGCGAGTACGAGCAGTACTTC.

CDR3 loop: CASSLETGLLGGYTF. As DNA, the CDR3 is TGTGCCAGCAGTTTAGAAACAGGGCTATTAGGTGGCTACACCTTC. The chain links TRBV28 to TRBJ1-2; D perhaps matches TRBD1 (6 bases). Per the germline V gene, CDR1 is MDHEN and CDR2 is SYDVKM. This CDR3 has 15 amino acids. The V and J ends lost 2 bases and 7 bases respectively, with 17 bases between them.

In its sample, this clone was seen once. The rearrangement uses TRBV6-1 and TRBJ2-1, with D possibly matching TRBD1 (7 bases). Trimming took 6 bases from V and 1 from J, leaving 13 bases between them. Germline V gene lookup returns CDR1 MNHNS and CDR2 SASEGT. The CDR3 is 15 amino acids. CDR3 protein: CASRKTGTSYNEQFF. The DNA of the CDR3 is TGTGCCAGCAGGAAGACAGGGACTTCCTACAATGAGCAGTTCTTC.

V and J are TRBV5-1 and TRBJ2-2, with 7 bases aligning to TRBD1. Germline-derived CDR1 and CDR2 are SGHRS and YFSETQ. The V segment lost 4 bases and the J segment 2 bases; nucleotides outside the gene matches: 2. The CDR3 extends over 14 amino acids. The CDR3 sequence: CASSDRANTGELFF. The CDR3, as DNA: TGCGCCAGCAGCGACAGGGCTAACACCGGGGAGCTGTTTTTT. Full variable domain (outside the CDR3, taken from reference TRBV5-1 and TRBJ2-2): KAGVTQTPRYLIKTRGQQVTLSCSPISGHRSVSWYQQTPGQGLQFLFEYFSETQRNKGNFPGRFSGRQFSNSRSEMNVSTLELGDSALYLCASSDRANTGELFFGEGSRLTVL.

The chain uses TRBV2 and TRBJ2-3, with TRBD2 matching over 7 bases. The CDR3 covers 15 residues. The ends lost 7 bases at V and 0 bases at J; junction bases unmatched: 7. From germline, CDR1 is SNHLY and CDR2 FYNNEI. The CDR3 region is CASTKWGGSTDTQYF. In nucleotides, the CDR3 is TGTGCCAGCACCAAATGGGGGGGGAGCACAGATACGCAGTATTTT.